This TCR beta chain derives from a study of blood T cells in healthy people across ages (dated by TCRdb to the mid-2010s). Broadly, across the study: In model experiments, template switching captured about one uniquely barcoded TCR beta cDNA molecule for every two T cells. The donors were split into four age groups: young (average 16 years), middle-aged (39), aged (around 67) and long-lived (more than 80). Using the same blood draw, the study looked at two additional independent replicas of 1 million unique cDNA reads for two donors, one aged 18 to 30 and the other aged 80 or older. To avoid experimental bias, donors of different ages were distributed randomly across sequencing lanes. Age-related changes in TCR beta repertoire diversity were measured in the study by deep sequencing normalized with unique cDNA molecular identifiers.

The CDR3 contains 16 residues, cysteine and phenylalanine counted. Only the CDR3 region is kept as DNA, spanning 48 bases read in frame from base 1. The germline V gene (reference sequence) supplies CDR1 DFQATT and CDR2 SNEGSKA. Ends trimmed: V by 0 bases, J by 1 base; bases unmatched to a gene: 5. The roughly 39 donors, aged 6 to 90 years, were systemically healthy Caucasian individuals from Russia. Approximately 10 milliliters of peripheral blood were collected from each donor into EDTA-treated Vacutainer tubes. Ficoll-Paque density-gradient centrifugation was used to isolate PBMCs, with at least 7 million per sample. Total RNA was extracted from PBMCs with Trizol reagent, with at least 5 micrograms obtained per sample. Naive CD45RAhigh/CD27high T cell percentages were measured by flow cytometry on a PBMC aliquot from every donor. Library construction relied on 5' RACE. These reads were obtained on an Illumina HiSeq 2500. A second PCR of about 6 to 11 cycles was performed with a sample-barcoded 5' primer and a J-beta primer mix. Each TCR beta cDNA molecule received a unique molecular identifier from a template-switch 5' adaptor carrying 12 random nucleotides. At least 3 million CDR3-containing paired-end reads were obtained from each sample. All of the RNA was converted into first-strand cDNA using the Mint cDNA synthesis kit, with a TRBC-specific oligonucleotide serving as the primer. All cDNA was treated with uracil-DNA glycosylase and then went through a first 18-cycle PCR with the universal primers M1SS and BC2_uni_R. Per the authors' processing: For normalization, 1 million high-quality reads, each with a distinct molecular identifier, were randomly selected from each sample. Reads with shared molecular identifiers were discarded instead of being binned into consensus sequences. MiTCR, set to a Q25 quality threshold and the strictest error-elimination algorithm, was used for CDR3 identification, clonotype clustering and error correction. A nonparametric unseen species model with Euler transformation was used to estimate a lower bound on total TCR beta diversity. In TCRdb, the public reads were trimmed at Q25 with fastp and aligned with MiXCR, with productive beta chains retained. Each entry merges the rows of one CDR3 protein and shows their most common DNA and genes. It is TCRdb's table, rather than the study itself, that gives the V and J calls and clone size. The sample data list over a million distinct CDR3 sequences, and roughly two fifths of these were observed just once. Over 3.5% of the sample is taken by the ten largest.

What the study reported, not specific to this receptor: Estimates of total diversity based on one million sequenced T cells were considered lower bounds and underestimates. Bulk unsorted PBMC profiling prevented conclusive comparison of naive and antigen-experienced compartments. Observed TCR beta diversity per million T cells fell roughly linearly with age, and a significant reduction was already apparent by age roughly 40. The percentage of naive T cells measured by flow cytometry correlated strongly with observed TCR beta diversity. Compared with the aged group, more naive CD4+ T cells, fewer expanded clones and increased TCR diversity were shown by the long-lived group, suggesting age selection. Because donor CMV infection status was unknown, age-related changes in expanded clonotypes were potentially confounded.

Details on this clonotype: Which antigen it targets is not known. No base qualities exist here, and no much larger clone lies one base off it.

Sequenced input: blood. The sequence links TRBV20-1 to TRBJ2-3; TRBD2 matches 9 bases in the middle. The source of this sequence is a woman under 30 in good health. At the DNA level, the sequence is TGCAGTGCTAGAGATCGGGCTAGCGGGGGCACAGATACGCAGTATTTT. It specifies CSARDRASGGTDTQYF.